This paragraph reports one TCR beta chain. This sample was included in a study of blood T cell repertoires in COVID-19. Study overall: The United States, Italy and Spain provided the acute and convalescent COVID-19 samples.

Two consecutive negative NP/OP PCR tests, clearance, or resolved symptoms defined Cohort 3 recovery. Methods used by the authors: Reference gene primer amplification in the assay estimated nucleated cell counts. Method: immunoSEQ multiplex PCR; TCRdb's copy keeps in-frame clones and lacks some. V and J calls and clone size follow that table, whereas D and trimming were derived from the DNA. Of fewer than 400,000 clones in the sample, roughly 90% were seen once. Trimming stripped 5 bases from V and 2 bases from J, with 16 bases between. The CDR3 spans 16 residues. Germline V gene sequence: CDR1 SGHAT, CDR2 FQNNGV.

The chain has TRBV11-2 and TRBJ1-3; D may be TRBD1 (6 bases). The sample consisted of PBMCs or T cells enriched from blood (not recorded which). This receptor was identified in a woman aged 25 to 39 who had recovered from COVID-19. In DNA, the CDR3 is TGTGCCAGCAGCCAACCACCAGGGGAGCCTGGAAACACCATATATTTT. Protein: CASSQPPGEPGNTIYF.